The clone carrying this T cell receptor beta chain was detected only once. The antigen is not known. The CDR3 loop spans 18 amino acids. Trimming took 0 bases from V and 4 from J; bases not matched to a gene: 10. Germline V lookup: CDR1 SGHRS, CDR2 YFSETQ. As for treatment: roughly 19 received Ad26.COV2.S at low or high dose, single or two shots; several received placebo; per-sample allocation not given. Sampling was performed 63 days after the first vaccine or placebo injection. This sample was taken from a study of Ad26.COV2.S vaccination and SARS-CoV-2 variants. About the research overall: Into the muscle, Ad26.COV2.S was dosed once or twice, 56 days apart.

Sequencing was performed with immunoSEQ multiplex PCR; in TCRdb, only in-frame clones are kept and a portion is missing. The sample holds 400,000 to 450,000 clones, about nine tenths seen once. Study observations and caveats: Reports say spike-specific CD8+ and CD4+ T cell responses covered substantial breadth after vaccination. In TCR breadth and depth analyses, total T cell responses may have been underestimated.

The J gene is TRBJ2-3, the V gene TRBV5-1; TRBD2 aligns across 11 bases. This clonotype originated in a person between 18 and 59 years old who received the Ad26.COV2.S COVID-19 vaccine or a placebo. The material was peripheral blood, obtained in a trial of Ad26.COV2.S vaccine versus placebo. The CDR3 bases are TGCGCCAGCAGCTTGGTCCCGGTTAGCGGGGGGGCGTCAGATACGCAGTATTTT. It translates to CASSLVPVSGGASDTQYF.